This T cell receptor beta chain is drawn from a study of chemoradiotherapy in HPV16-positive cancers. This clone was seen just once. Some clones are missing from TCRdb's copy, which holds only in-frame ones; the method was immunoSEQ multiplex PCR. Altogether roughly 820 clones are present, 70% to 90% being singletons, with the ten largest covering approximately 7.7%. V dropped 4 bases and J dropped 0 bases, with 13 bases sitting between them. CDR3 length equals 16 residues. Germline V gene sequence: CDR1 MNHNS, CDR2 SASEGT. The chain carries TRBV6-1 and TRBJ1-3; D uncertain. The material sequenced was tumor tissue, taken from a patient who underwent chemoradiotherapy. The sequence came from a human donor with HPV-associated anogenital cancer. CDR3 residues: CASSGSGPHSGNTIYF. The CDR3 DNA follows: TGTGCCAGCAGTGGTTCAGGACCGCACTCTGGAAACACCATATATTTT.